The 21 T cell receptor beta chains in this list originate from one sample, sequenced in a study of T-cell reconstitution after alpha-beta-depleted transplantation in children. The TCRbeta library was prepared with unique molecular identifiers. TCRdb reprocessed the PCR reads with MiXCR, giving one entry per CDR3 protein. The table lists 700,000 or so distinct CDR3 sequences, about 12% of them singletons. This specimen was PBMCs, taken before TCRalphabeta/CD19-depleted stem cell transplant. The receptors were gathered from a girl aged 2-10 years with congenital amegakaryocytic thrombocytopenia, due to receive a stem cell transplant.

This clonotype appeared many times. The CDR3 sequence is CASSQRQGRNTEAFF. The CDR3 region has the DNA TGCGCCAGCAGCCAACGACAGGGGAGGAACACTGAAGCTTTCTTT. The V and J genes are TRBV5-1 and TRBJ1-1; TRBD1 matches at 8 bases. From germline, CDR1 is SGHRS and CDR2 YFSETQ. The junction had 6 bases not matched to a gene; V was cut back by 4 bases and J by 1 base. The CDR3 runs to 15 residues.

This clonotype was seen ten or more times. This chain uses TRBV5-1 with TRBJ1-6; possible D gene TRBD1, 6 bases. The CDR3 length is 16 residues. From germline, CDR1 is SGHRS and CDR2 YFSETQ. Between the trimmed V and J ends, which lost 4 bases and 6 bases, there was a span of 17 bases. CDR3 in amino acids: CASSTDLQGRNSPLHF. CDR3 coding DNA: TGCGCCAGCAGCACCGACCTACAGGGACGTAATTCACCCCTCCACTTT.

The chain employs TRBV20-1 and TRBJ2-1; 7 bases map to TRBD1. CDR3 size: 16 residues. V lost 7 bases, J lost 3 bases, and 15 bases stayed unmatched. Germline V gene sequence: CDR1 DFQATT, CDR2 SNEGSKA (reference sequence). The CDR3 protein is CSETGPARDGYNEQFF. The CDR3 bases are TGCAGTGAGACAGGGCCGGCTCGGGACGGCTACAATGAGCAGTTCTTC.

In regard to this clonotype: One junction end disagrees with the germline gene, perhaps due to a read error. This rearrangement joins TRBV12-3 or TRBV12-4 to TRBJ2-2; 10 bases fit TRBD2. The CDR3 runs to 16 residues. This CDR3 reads CASSPRLAGLIGVLFF. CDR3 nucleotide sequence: TGTGCCAGCAGTCCGAGACTAGCGGGCCTAATCGGGGTGCTGTTCTTT.

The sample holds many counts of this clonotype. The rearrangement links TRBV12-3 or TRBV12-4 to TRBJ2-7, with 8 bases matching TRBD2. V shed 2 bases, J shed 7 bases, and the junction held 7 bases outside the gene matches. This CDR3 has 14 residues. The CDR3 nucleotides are TGTGCCAGCAGTTTAAGACGGGAGGGCTTTGAGCAGTACTTC. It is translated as CASSLRREGFEQYF.

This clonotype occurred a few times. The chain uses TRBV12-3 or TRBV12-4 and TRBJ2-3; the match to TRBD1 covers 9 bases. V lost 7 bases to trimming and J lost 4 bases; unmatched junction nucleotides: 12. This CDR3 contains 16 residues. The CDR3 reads CASTPLWTGASDTQYF. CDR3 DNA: TGTGCCAGCACCCCCCTGTGGACAGGGGCTTCAGATACGCAGTATTTT.

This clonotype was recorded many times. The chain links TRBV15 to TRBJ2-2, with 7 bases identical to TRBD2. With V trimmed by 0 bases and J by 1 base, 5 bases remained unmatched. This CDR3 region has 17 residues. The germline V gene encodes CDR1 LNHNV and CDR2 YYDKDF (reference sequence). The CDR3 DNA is TGTGCCACCAGCAGAGATCGCCTAGCGGTGAACACCGGGGAGCTGTTTTTT. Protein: CATSRDRLAVNTGELFF. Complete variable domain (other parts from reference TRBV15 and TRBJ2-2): DAMVIQNPRYQVTQFGKPVTLSCSQTLNHNVMYWYQQKSSQAPKLLFHYYDKDFNNEADTPDNFQSRRPNTSFCFLDIRSPGLGDTAMYLCATSRDRLAVNTGELFFGEGSRLTVL.

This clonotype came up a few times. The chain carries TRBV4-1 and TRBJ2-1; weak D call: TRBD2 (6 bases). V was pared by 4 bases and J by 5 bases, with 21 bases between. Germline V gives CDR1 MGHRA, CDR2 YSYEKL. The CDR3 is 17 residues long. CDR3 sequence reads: CASSRDRDFITDNEQFF. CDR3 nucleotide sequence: TGCGCCAGCAGCCGAGACCGGGACTTCATTACCGACAATGAGCAGTTCTTC.

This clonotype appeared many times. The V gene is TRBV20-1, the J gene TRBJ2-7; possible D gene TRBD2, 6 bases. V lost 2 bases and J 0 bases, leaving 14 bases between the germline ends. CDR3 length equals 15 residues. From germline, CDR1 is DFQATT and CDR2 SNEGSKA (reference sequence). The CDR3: CSARPPAGSSYEQYF. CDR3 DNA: TGCAGTGCTAGACCCCCAGCGGGTAGCTCCTACGAGCAGTACTTC.

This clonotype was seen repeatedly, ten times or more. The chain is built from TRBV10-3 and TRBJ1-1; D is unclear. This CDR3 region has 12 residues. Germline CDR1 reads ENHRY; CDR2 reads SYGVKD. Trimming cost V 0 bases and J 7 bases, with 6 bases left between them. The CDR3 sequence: CAISESYREAFF. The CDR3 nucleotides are TGTGCCATCAGTGAGTCCTACCGTGAAGCTTTCTTT.

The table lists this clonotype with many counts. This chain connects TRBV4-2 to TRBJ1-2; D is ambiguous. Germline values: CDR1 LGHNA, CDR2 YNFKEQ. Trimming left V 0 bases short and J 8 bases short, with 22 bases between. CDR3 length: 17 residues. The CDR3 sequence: CASSQDLIQREKIGYTF. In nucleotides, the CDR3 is TGTGCCAGCAGCCAAGATCTGATACAGAGGGAAAAGATCGGCTACACCTTC.

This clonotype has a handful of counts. The CDR3 region has the DNA TGCAGTGCTAGACTAGTTTCCTACAATGAGCAGTTCTTC. It codes for CSARLVSYNEQFF. V usage is TRBV20-1 and J usage is TRBJ2-1, with D unresolved. V was trimmed by 2 bases and J by 1 base, leaving 6 bases between them. CDR3 length: 13 residues. CDR1 and CDR2 (germline): DFQATT, SNEGSKA (reference sequence).

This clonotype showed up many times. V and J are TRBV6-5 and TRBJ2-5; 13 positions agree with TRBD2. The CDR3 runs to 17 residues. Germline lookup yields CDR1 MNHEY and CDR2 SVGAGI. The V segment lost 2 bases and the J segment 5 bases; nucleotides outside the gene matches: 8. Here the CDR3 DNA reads TGTGCCAGCAGTTACACACTAGCGGGAGGGCCTTGGGAGACCCAGTACTTC. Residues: CASSYTLAGGPWETQYF.

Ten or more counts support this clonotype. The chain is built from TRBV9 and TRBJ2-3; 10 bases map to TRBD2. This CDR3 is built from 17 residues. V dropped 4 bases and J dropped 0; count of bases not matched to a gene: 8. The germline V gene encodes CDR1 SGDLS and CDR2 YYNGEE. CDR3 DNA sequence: TGTGCCAGCAGCCAATCAGAGACTAGCGGGAGCACAGATACGCAGTATTTT. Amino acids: CASSQSETSGSTDTQYF.

This CDR3 reads CASSMTREDLTNEKLFF. The CDR3 DNA reads TGTGCCAGCAGTATGACAAGAGAAGACCTAACTAATGAAAAACTGTTTTTT. The chain uses TRBV2 and TRBJ1-4; D not resolved. V dropped 5 bases and J dropped 1 base, with 17 bases sitting between them. CDR1 is SNHLY, CDR2 FYNNEI, per germline. CDR3 length: 17 residues. Together with reference TRBV2 and TRBJ1-4, the CDR3 gives the full variable domain: EPEVTQTPSHQVTQMGQEVILRCVPISNHLYFYWYRQILGQKVEFLVSFYNNEISEKSEIFDDQFSVERPDGSNFTLKIRSTKLEDSAMYFCASSMTREDLTNEKLFFGSGTQLSVL.

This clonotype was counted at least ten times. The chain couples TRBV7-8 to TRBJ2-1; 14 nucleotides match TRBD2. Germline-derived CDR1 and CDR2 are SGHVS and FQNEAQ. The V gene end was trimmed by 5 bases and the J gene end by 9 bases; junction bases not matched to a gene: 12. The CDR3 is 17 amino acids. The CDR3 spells CASSLSPGLAGEIEQFF. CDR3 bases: TGTGCCAGCAGCCTCAGTCCGGGACTAGCGGGAGAGATTGAGCAGTTCTTC.

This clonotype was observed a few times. The CDR3 loop is CASSQDGGGYTEAFF. In nucleotides, the CDR3 is TGTGCCAGCAGCCAAGATGGGGGGGGTTACACTGAAGCTTTCTTT. The chain is built from TRBV3-1 and TRBJ1-1; D possibly corresponds to TRBD1 (5 bases). CDR3 size: 15 residues. From germline, CDR1 is LGHDT and CDR2 YNNKEL (reference sequence). Trimming removed 0 bases at V and 3 bases at J, with 11 bases between.

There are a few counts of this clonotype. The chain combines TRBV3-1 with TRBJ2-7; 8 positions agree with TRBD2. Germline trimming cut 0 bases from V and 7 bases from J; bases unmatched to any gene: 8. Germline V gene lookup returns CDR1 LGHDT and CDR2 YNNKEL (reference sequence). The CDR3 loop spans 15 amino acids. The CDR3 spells CASSQDLSGTREQYF. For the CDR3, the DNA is TGTGCCAGCAGCCAAGATCTTAGCGGGACAAGGGAGCAGTACTTC.

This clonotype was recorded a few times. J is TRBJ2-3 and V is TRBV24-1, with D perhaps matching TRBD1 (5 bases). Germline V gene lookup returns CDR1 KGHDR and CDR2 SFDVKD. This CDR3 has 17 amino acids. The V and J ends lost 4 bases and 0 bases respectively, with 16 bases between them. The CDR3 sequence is CATSDPQGSTSTDTQYF. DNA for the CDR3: TGTGCCACCAGTGACCCTCAGGGCAGCACTAGCACAGATACGCAGTATTTT.

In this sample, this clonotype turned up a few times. The CDR3 DNA follows: TGCGCCAGCAGCTTGGTGCAGAGGGTCCCATCCTACGAGCAGTACTTC. Protein: CASSLVQRVPSYEQYF. V is TRBV5-1 and J is TRBJ2-7, with D possibly matching TRBD2 (5 bases). Per germline, CDR1 SGHRS and CDR2 YFSETQ. The V end lost 0 bases, the J end lost 1 base, and 14 bases lay between the germline ends. This CDR3 comprises 16 residues.

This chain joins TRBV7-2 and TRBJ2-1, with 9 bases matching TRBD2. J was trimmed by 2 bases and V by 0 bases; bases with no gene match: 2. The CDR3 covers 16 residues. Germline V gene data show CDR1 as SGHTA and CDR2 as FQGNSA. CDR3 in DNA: TGTGCCAGCAGCTTAGCAGTAGCGGGAGCCTACAATGAGCAGTTCTTC. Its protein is CASSLAVAGAYNEQFF.